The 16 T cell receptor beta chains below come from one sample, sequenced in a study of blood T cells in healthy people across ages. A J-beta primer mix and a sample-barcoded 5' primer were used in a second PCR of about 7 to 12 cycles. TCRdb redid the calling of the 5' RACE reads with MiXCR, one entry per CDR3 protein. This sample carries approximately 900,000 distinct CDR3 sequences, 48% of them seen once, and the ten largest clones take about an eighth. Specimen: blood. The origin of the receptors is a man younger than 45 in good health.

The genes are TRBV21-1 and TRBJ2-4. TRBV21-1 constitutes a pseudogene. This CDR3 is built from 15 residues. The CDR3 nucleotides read TGTGCCAGCAGGAAGGGTGCAAAAGCCAAAAACATTCAGTACTTC. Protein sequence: CASRKGAKAKNIQYF.

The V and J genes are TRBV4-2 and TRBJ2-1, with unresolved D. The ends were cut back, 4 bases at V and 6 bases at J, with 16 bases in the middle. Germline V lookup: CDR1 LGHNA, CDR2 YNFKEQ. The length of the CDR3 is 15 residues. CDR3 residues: CASSRELGSPNEQFF. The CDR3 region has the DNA TGTGCCAGCAGCCGAGAATTGGGGTCCCCCAATGAGCAGTTCTTC.

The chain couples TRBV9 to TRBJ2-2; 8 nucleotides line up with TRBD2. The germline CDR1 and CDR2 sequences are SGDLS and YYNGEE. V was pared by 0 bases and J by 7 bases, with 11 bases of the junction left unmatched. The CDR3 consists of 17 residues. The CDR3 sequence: CASSVDGRRGASGELFF. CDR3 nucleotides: TGTGCCAGCAGCGTAGATGGGCGGCGGGGGGCCAGCGGGGAGCTGTTTTTT.

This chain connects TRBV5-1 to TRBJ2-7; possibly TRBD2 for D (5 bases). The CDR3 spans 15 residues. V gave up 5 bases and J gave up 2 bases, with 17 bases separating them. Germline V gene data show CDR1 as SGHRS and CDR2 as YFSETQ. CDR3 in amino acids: CASSSSAGRAYEQYF. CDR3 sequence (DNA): TGCGCCAGCAGTTCCAGTGCTGGGAGAGCCTACGAGCAGTACTTC.

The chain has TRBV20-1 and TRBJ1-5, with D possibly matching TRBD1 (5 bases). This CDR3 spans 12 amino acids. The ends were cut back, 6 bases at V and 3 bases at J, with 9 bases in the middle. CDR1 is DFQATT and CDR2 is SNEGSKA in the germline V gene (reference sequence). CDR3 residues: CSAGQNNQPQHF. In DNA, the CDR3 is TGCAGTGCGGGGCAAAACAATCAGCCCCAGCATTTT.

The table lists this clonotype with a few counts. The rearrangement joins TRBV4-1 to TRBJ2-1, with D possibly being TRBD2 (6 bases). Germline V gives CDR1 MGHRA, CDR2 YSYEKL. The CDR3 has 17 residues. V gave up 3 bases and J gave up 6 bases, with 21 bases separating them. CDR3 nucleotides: TGCGCCAGCAGCCAGGGTAACCTAGCGAGTAACATCAATGAGCAGTTCTTC. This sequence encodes CASSQGNLASNINEQFF.

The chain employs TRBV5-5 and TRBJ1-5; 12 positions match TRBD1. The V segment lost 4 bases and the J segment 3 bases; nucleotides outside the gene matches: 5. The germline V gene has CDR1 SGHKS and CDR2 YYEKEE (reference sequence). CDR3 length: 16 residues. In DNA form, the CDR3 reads TGTGCCAGCAGCCAGGGGACAGGGGGCTTCAATCAGCCCCAGCATTTT. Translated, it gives CASSQGTGGFNQPQHF.

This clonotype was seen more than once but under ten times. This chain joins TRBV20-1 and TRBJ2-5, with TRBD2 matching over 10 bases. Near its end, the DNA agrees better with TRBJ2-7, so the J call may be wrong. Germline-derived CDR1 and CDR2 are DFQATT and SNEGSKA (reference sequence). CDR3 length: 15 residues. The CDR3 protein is CSARLAGALSSEQYF. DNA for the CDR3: TGCAGTGCTAGACTAGCGGGGGCCCTCTCGTCCGAGCAGTACTTC.

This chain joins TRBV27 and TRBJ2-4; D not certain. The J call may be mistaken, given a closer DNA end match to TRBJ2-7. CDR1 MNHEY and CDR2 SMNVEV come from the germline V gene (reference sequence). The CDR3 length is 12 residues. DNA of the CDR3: TGTGCCAGCAGTGCCAAAGGCTACGAGCAGTACTTC. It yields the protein CASSAKGYEQYF.

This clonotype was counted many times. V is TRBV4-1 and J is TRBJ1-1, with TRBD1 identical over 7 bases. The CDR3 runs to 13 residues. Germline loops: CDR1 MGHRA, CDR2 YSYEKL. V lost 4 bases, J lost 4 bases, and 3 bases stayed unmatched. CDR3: CASSLGQFTEAFF. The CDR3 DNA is TGCGCCAGCAGCCTGGGACAGTTCACTGAAGCTTTCTTT.

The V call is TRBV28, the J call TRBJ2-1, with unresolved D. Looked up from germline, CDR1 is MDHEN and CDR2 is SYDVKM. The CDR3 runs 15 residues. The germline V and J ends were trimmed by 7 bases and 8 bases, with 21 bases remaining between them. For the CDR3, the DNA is TGTGCCAGCACCGGGCCTCGGGTTCCTAACGATGAGCAGTTCTTC. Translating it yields CASTGPRVPNDEQFF.

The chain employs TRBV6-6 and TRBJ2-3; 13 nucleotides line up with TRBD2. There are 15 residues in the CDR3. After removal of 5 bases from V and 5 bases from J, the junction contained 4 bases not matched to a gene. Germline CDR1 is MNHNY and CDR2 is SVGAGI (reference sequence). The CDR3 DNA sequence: TGTGCCAGCAGTCAGACTAGCGGGGGGATAGATACGCAGTATTTT. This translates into CASSQTSGGIDTQYF.

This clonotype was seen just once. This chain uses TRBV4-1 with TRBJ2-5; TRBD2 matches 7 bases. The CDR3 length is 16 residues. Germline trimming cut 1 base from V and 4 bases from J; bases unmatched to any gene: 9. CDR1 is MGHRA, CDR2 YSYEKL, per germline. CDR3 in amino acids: CASSQGPSPGGETQYF. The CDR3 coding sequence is TGCGCCAGCAGCCAAGGTCCCTCACCGGGAGGAGAGACCCAGTACTTC.

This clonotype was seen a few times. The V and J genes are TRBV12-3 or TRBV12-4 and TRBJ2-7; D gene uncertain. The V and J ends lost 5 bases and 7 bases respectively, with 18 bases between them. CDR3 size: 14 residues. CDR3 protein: CASSLYDNYNEQYF. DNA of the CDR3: TGTGCCAGCAGTCTCTATGACAACTACAATGAGCAGTACTTC.

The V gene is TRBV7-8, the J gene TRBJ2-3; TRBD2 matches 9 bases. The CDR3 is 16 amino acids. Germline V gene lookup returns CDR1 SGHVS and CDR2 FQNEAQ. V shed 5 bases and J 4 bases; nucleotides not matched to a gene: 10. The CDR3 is CASSPTAGGLADTQYF. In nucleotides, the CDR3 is TGTGCCAGCAGCCCCACGGCGGGGGGGCTAGCAGATACGCAGTATTTT.

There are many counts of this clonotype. The CDR3 sequence is CASSLNPGVNYGYTF. CDR3 DNA: TGTGCCAGCAGTTTAAACCCAGGAGTAAACTATGGCTACACCTTC. The V and J genes are TRBV28 and TRBJ1-2; D is unresolved. The CDR3 loop spans 15 amino acids. Per germline, CDR1 MDHEN and CDR2 SYDVKM. Trimming left V 2 bases short and J 2 bases short, with 12 bases between.